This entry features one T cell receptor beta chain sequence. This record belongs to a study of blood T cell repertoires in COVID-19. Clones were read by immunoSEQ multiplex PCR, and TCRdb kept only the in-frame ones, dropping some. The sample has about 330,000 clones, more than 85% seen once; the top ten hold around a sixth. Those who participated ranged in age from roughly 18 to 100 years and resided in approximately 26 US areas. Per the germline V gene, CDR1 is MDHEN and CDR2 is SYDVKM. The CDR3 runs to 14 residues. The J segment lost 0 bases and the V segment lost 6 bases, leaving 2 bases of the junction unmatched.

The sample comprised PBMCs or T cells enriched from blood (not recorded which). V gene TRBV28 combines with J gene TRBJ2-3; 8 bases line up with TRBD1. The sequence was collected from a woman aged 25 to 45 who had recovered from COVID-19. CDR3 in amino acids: CASSRDRSTDTQYF. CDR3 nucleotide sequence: TGTGCCAGCAGCCGGGACAGGAGCACAGATACGCAGTATTTT.